A single sample gave rise to the 9 T cell receptor beta chains below, sequenced in a study of T cell responses to AZD1222 COVID-19 vaccine. Clones were sequenced by immunoSEQ multiplex PCR, and TCRdb holds only the in-frame ones, with some missing. The table includes 84,000 or so clones, about 86% detected once. This material consisted of peripheral blood, taken on day 0 of AZD1222 vaccination. These receptors were collected from an adult in good health.

This chain joins TRBV10-3 and TRBJ2-6; D is perhaps TRBD1 (5 bases). Germline assignment: CDR1 ENHRY and CDR2 SYGVKD. Trimming took 8 bases from V and 0 from J, leaving 14 bases between them. The CDR3 is made up of 16 amino acids. This CDR3 is CAIGAGLHSGANVLTF. The CDR3 DNA reads TGTGCCATCGGGGCAGGTCTCCACTCTGGGGCCAACGTCCTGACTTTC.

The CDR3 loop is CASSYSGRGWAYEQYF. The DNA of the CDR3 is TGTGCCAGCAGTTACTCGGGGAGGGGCTGGGCCTACGAGCAGTACTTC. The chain couples TRBV6-2 or TRBV6-3 to TRBJ2-7, with TRBD2 identical over 7 bases. After removal of 0 bases from V and 2 bases from J, the junction contained 7 bases not matched to a gene. The germline V gene encodes CDR1 MNHEY and CDR2 SVGEGT. The CDR3 contains 16 residues.

The J gene is TRBJ1-6, the V gene TRBV19; a weak D match, TRBD1 (6 bases). Germline V CDR1 and CDR2: LNHDA, SQIVND (reference sequence). The CDR3 has 13 residues. V shed 5 bases and J shed 7 bases, with 9 bases lying between them. CDR3 nucleotide sequence: TGTGCCAGTAGTCCAACAGGGAATTCACCCCTCCACTTT. Translation gives CASSPTGNSPLHF.

The J gene is TRBJ1-5, the V gene TRBV27; D is unclear. The germline gives CDR1 MNHEY, CDR2 SMNVEV (reference sequence). This CDR3 is built from 14 residues. V lost 1 base, J lost 4 bases, and 8 bases lay in between. The CDR3 coding sequence is TGTGCCAGCAGTTTATTCTTCGGAAATCAGCCCCAGCATTTT. Protein sequence: CASSLFFGNQPQHF.

The chain is built from TRBV5-1 and TRBJ2-2; D is perhaps TRBD1 (6 bases). The CDR3 extends over 17 amino acids. V lost 4 bases and J lost 1, with 17 bases in between. The germline CDR1 and CDR2 sequences are SGHRS and YFSETQ. The CDR3 is CASSLPQGTRNTGELFF. The CDR3 nucleotides are TGCGCCAGCAGCCTACCACAAGGGACACGGAACACCGGGGAGCTGTTTTTT.

This chain links TRBV27 with TRBJ1-1; maybe TRBD1 (5 bases). The germline V gene encodes CDR1 MNHEY and CDR2 SMNVEV (reference sequence). The CDR3 extends over 15 amino acids. Trimming cost V 3 bases and J 4 bases, with 15 bases left between them. For the CDR3, the DNA is TGTGCCAGCAGTTTTCGGAATTCAGGGTTCACTGAAGCTTTCTTT. This encodes CASSFRNSGFTEAFF.

The chain joins TRBV7-9 to TRBJ1-2; D not certain. Per germline, CDR1 SEHNR and CDR2 FQNEAQ (reference sequence). This CDR3 is built from 14 residues. Trimming stripped 0 bases from V and 2 bases from J, with 7 bases between. The DNA of the CDR3 is TGTGCCAGCAGCTTAGCGTTACAGAACTATGGCTACACCTTC. This gives the protein CASSLALQNYGYTF.

The chain is built from TRBV5-6 and TRBJ2-1; D is unclear. Germline assignment: CDR1 SGHDT and CDR2 YYEEEE. With 7 bases removed from V and 4 bases from J, the gap between germline ends came to 15 bases. The CDR3 has 14 amino acids. The chain's CDR3 is CASALTFPYNEQFF. The CDR3 nucleotides are TGTGCCAGCGCGTTGACCTTCCCGTACAATGAGCAGTTCTTC.

V and J are TRBV7-2 and TRBJ2-6, with a tentative D call TRBD1 (5 bases). V gave up 5 bases and J gave up 0 bases, with 8 bases separating them. Germline V lookup: CDR1 SGHTA, CDR2 FQGNSA. This CDR3 region has 15 residues. CDR3 sequence (DNA): TGTGCCAGCAGCCCCCAGGGCTCTGGGGCCAACGTCCTGACTTTC. This sequence encodes CASSPQGSGANVLTF. Filled out from reference TRBV7-2 and TRBJ2-6, the complete variable domain reads GAGVSQSPSNKVTEKGKDVELRCDPISGHTALYWYRQSLGQGLEFLIYFQGNSAPDKSGLPSDRFSAERTGGSVSTLTIQRTQQEDSAVYLCASSPQGSGANVLTFGAGSRLTVL.